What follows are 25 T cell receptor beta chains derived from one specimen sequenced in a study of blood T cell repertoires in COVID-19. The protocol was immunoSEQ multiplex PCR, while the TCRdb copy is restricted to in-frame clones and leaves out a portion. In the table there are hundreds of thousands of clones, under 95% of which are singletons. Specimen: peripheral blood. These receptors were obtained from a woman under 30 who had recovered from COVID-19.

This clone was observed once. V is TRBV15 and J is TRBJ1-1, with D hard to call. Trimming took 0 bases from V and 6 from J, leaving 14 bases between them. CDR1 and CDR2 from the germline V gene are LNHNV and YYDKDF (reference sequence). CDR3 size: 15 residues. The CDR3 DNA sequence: TGTGCCACCAGCAGAGACTTAGGGCCGGGGTCTGAAGCTTTCTTT. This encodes CATSRDLGPGSEAFF.

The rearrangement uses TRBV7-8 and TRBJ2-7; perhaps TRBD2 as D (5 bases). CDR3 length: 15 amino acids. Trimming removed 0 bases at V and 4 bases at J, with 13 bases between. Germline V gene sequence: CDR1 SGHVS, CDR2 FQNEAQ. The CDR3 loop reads CASSLALTGSYEQYV. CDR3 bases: TGTGCCAGCAGCTTAGCGCTTACGGGGTCGTACGAGCAGTACGTC.

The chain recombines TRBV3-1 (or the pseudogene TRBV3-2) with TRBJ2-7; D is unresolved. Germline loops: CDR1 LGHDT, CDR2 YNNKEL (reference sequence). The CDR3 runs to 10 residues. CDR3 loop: CASSQACCPV. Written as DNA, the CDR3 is TGTGCCAGCAGCCAAGCATGTTGTCCCGTC.

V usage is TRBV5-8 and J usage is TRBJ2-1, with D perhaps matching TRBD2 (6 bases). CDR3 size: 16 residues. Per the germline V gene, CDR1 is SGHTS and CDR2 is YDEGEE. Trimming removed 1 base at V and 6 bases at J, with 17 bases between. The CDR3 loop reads CASSLRGITTSNEQFF. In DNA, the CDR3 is TGTGCCAGCAGCTTGCGGGGGATAACGACTAGCAATGAGCAGTTCTTC.

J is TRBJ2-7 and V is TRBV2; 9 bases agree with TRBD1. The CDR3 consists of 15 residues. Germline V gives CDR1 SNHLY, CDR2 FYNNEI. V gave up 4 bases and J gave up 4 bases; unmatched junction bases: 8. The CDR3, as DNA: TGTGCCAGCAGTGTAACGGGGACAGGGCTGTACGAGCAGTACGTC. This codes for CASSVTGTGLYEQYV.

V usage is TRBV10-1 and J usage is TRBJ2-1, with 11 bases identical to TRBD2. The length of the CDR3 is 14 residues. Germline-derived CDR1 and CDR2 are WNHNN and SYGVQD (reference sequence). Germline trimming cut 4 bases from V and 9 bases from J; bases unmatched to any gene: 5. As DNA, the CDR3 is TGCGCCAGCAGTGCGATAGCGGGAGGGGGTGAGCAGTTCTTC. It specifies CASSAIAGGGEQFF.

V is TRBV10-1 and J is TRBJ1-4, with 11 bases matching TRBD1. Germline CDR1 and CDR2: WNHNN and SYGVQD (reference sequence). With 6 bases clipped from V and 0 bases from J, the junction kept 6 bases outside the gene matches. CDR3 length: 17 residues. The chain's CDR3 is CASRQPGQGATNEKLFF. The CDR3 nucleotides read TGCGCCAGCAGGCAACCGGGACAGGGGGCAACTAATGAAAAACTGTTTTTT.

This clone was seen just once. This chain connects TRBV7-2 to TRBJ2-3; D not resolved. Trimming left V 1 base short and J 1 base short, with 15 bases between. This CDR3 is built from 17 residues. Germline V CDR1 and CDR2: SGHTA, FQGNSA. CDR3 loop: CASSLVGPTMGTDTQYF. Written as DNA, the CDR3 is TGTGCCAGCAGCTTAGTGGGCCCGACCATGGGCACAGATACGCAGTATTTT.

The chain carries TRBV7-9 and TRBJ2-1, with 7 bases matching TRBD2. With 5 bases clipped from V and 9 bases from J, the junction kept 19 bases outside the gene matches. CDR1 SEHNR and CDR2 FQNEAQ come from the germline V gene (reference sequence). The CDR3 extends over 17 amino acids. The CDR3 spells CASSPRGGSGSYVEQFF. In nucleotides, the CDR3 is TGTGCCAGCAGCCCGCGCGGGGGTAGCGGGTCATACGTTGAGCAGTTCTTC.

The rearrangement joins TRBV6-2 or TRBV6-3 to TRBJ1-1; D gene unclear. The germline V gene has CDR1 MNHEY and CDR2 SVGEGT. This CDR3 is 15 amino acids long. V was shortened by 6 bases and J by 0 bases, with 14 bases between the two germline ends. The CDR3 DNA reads TGTGCCAGCAGCGAAAACAGCCAGATGAACACTGAAGCTTTCTTT. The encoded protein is CASSENSQMNTEAFF.

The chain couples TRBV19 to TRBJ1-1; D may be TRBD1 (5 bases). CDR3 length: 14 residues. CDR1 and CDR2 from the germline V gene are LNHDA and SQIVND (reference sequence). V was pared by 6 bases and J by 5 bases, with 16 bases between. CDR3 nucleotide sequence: TGTGCCAGTAGAGACCGGGGGGAATGGACTGAAGCTTTCTTT. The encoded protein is CASRDRGEWTEAFF.

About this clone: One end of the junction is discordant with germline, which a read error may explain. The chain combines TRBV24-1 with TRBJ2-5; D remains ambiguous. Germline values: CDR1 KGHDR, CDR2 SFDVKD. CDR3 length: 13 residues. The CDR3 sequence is CATRDGSQETQYF. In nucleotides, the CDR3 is TGTGCCACCCGTGACGGTAGCCAAGAGACCCAGTACTTC.

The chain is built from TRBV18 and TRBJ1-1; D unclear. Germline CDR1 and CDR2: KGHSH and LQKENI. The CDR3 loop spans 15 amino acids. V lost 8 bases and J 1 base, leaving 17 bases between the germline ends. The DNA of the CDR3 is TGTGCCAGCCACCAGTCGACTCCGGGGAACACTGAAGCTTTCTTT. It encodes CASHQSTPGNTEAFF.

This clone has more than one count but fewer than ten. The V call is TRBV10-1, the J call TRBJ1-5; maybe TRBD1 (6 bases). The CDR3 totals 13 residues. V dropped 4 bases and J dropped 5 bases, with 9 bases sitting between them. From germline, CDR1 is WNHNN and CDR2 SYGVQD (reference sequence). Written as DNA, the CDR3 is TGCGCCAGCAGTGCGAAGGGGGATCAGCCCCAGCATTTT. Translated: CASSAKGDQPQHF.

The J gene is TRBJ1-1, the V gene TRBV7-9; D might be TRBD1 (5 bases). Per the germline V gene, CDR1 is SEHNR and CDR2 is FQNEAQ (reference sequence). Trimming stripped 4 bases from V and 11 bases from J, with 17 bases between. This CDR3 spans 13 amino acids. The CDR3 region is CASSSGRGAGAFF. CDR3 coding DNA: TGTGCCAGCAGCTCTGGTAGGGGCGCCGGCGCTTTCTTT.

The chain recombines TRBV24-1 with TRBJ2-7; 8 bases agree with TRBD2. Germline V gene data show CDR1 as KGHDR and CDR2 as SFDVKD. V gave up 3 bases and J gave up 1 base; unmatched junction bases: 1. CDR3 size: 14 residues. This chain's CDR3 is CATSDSGRSYEQYV. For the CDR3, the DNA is TGTGCCACCAGTGATAGCGGGAGATCCTACGAGCAGTACGTC.

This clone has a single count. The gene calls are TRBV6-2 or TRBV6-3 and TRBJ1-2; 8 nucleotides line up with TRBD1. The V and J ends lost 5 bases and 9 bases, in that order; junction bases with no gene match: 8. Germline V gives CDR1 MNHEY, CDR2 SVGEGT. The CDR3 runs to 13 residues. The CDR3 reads CASSGQGWGSYTF. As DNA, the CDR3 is TGTGCCAGCAGTGGACAGGGATGGGGGAGCTACACCTTC.

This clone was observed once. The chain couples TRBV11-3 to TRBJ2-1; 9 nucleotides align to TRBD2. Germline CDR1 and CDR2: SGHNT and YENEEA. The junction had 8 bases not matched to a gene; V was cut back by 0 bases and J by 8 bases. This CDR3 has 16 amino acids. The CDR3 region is CASSLDPASGNYEQFF. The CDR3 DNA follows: TGTGCCAGCAGCTTAGATCCGGCTAGCGGGAATTATGAGCAGTTCTTC.

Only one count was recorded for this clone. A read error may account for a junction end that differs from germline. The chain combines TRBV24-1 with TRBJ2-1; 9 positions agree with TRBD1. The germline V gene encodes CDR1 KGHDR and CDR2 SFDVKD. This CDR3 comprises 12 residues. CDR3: CATSEAGQGQLF. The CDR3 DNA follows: TGTGCCACCAGTGAGGCGGGACAGGGTCAACTCTTC.

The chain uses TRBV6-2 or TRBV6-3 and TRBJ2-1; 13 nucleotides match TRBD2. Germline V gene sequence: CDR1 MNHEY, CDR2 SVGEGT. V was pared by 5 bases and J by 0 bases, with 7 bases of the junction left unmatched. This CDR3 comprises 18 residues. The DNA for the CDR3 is TGTGCCAGCAGTCGGACTAGCGGGAGCCCCTTCTCCTACAATGAGCAGTTCTTC. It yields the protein CASSRTSGSPFSYNEQFF.

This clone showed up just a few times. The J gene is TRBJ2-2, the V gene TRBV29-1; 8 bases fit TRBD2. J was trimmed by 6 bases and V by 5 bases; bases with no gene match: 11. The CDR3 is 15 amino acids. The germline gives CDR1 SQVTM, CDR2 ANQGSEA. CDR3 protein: CSVSNSGNVAGELFF. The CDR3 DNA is TGCAGCGTTAGTAATAGCGGGAATGTTGCCGGGGAGCTGTTTTTT.

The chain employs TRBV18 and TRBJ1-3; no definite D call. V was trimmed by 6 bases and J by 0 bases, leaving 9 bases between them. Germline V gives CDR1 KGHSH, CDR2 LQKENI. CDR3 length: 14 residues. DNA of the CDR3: TGTGCCAGCTCCGACACCTTCTCTGGAAACACCATATATTTT. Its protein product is CASSDTFSGNTIYF. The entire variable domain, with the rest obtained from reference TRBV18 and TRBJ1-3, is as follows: NAGVMQNPRHLVRRRGQEARLRCSPMKGHSHVYWYRQLPEEGLKFMVYLQKENIIDESGMPKERFSAEFPKEGPSILRIQQVVRGDSAAYFCASSDTFSGNTIYFGEGSWLTVV.

The CDR3 loop is CASSTLLAGVGETQYF. The CDR3, as DNA: TGTGCCAGCAGTACGCTACTAGCGGGAGTAGGAGAGACCCAGTACTTC. The chain joins TRBV6-6 to TRBJ2-5; TRBD2 aligns across 11 bases. V shed 5 bases, J shed 4 bases, and the junction held 9 bases outside the gene matches. Germline CDR1 MNHNY, CDR2 SVGAGI (reference sequence). The CDR3 totals 16 residues.

For the CDR3, the DNA is TGTGCCAGCAGCCAAGGTTTAAGACTAGCGGGAACATACGAGCAGTACGTC. It is translated as CASSQGLRLAGTYEQYV. The J gene is TRBJ2-7, the V gene TRBV16; 11 bases match TRBD2. Unmatched junction bases numbered 10, after V lost 2 bases and J lost 4 bases. In germline, CDR1 is KGHSY, CDR2 FQNENV. The CDR3 runs to 17 residues.

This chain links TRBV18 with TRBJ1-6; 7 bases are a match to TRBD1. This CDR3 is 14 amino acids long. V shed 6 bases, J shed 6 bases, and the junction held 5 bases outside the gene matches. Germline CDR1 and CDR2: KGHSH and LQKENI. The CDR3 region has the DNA TGTGCCAGCTCCCGGGCAGGGGGTAATTCACCCCTCCACTTT. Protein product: CASSRAGGNSPLHF.